One and the same sample provided the 27 T cell receptor beta chains below, sequenced in a study of T cells in localized non-small cell lung cancer (dated by TCRdb to the early 2020s). The library was generated by the immunoSEQ multiplex PCR assay. Drawn from immuneACCESS, this table holds only the in-frame rearrangements with V and J called that TCRdb kept. Clones are partly lost; checked studies trace under half to an unresolved V gene and leave the rest unexplained. A total of 4,500 to 6,500 clones appear in this sample, approximately 60% of them only once. The top ten constitute 3% to 4% of the sample. This specimen consisted of lymph node tissue, obtained before any cancer treatment. The source is a male donor at least 60 years old with stage I squamous cell lung carcinoma.

The chain couples TRBV10-2 to TRBJ2-3; D could derive from TRBD1 or TRBD2 (6 bases each). The CDR3 has 15 amino acids. Per germline, CDR1 WSHSY and CDR2 SAAADI. V lost 5 bases and J 5 bases, leaving 17 bases between the germline ends. CDR3 region: CASSPKGGFGDTQYF. The CDR3 DNA sequence: TGCGCCAGCAGTCCTAAAGGGGGGTTCGGAGATACGCAGTATTTT.

The chain employs TRBV10-2 and TRBJ1-4; tentative D call: TRBD1 (5 bases). Between the trimmed V and J ends, which lost 0 bases and 4 bases, there was a span of 9 bases. Looked up from germline, CDR1 is WSHSY and CDR2 is SAAADI. The CDR3 runs to 15 residues. This CDR3 is CASSESGVINEKLFF. CDR3 coding DNA: TGCGCCAGCAGTGAGTCGGGGGTGATTAATGAAAAACTGTTTTTT.

The chain combines TRBV19 with TRBJ2-4, with 8 bases aligning to TRBD2. V lost 7 bases and J lost 6; bases outside the gene matches: 11. The CDR3 spans 15 residues. Germline V CDR1 and CDR2: LNHDA, SQIVND (reference sequence). CDR3 region: CASKEGGLAGNIQYF. As DNA, the CDR3 is TGTGCCAGTAAGGAGGGGGGGCTAGCGGGAAACATTCAGTACTTC.

The V and J genes are TRBV6-8 and TRBJ2-2, with 9 bases identical to TRBD2. CDR1 and CDR2 from the germline V gene are MNHGY and SAAAGT. V lost 7 bases, J lost 2 bases, and 8 bases stayed unmatched. The CDR3 is made up of 16 amino acids. This CDR3 is CASTSGLAPNTGELFF. Written as DNA, the CDR3 is TGTGCCAGCACCTCAGGACTAGCGCCCAACACCGGGGAGCTGTTTTTT.

The chain couples TRBV11-3 to TRBJ2-5, with 16 nucleotides matching TRBD2. The CDR3 has 18 amino acids. Looked up from germline, CDR1 is SGHNT and CDR2 is YENEEA. After removal of 3 bases from V and 5 bases from J, the junction contained 9 bases not matched to a gene. This chain's CDR3 is CASSLEATGLAGGETQYF. The CDR3 coding sequence is TGTGCCAGCAGCTTGGAGGCGACGGGACTAGCGGGGGGGGAGACCCAGTACTTC.

The V gene is TRBV19, the J gene TRBJ1-5; 7 bases are a match to TRBD1. The length of the CDR3 is 13 residues. Trimming cost V 7 bases and J 4 bases; bases outside gene matches: 4. Germline-derived CDR1 and CDR2 are LNHDA and SQIVND (reference sequence). The CDR3 DNA follows: TGTGCCAGTAAGGACAGGCTGAATCAGCCCCAGCATTTT. As protein: CASKDRLNQPQHF.

The gene calls are TRBV11-3 and TRBJ1-1; 8 bases match TRBD1. Germline V gene sequence: CDR1 SGHNT, CDR2 YENEEA. The V and J ends lost 4 bases and 1 base, in that order; junction bases with no gene match: 2. CDR3 length equals 14 residues. The CDR3: CASSSGQGNTEAFF. In DNA, the CDR3 is TGTGCCAGCAGCTCCGGACAGGGGAACACTGAAGCTTTCTTT.

The gene calls are TRBV6-8 and TRBJ2-5; 11 bases fit TRBD2. CDR1 and CDR2 from the germline V gene are MNHGY and SAAAGT. V lost 8 bases, J lost 4 bases, and 3 bases stayed unmatched. The CDR3 extends over 13 amino acids. The CDR3 bases are TGTGCCAGCTGCGGACTAGCGGGAGAGACCCAGTACTTC. Its protein product is CASCGLAGETQYF.

This chain uses TRBV30 with TRBJ2-7; 7 bases agree with TRBD1. Germline V gives CDR1 GTSNPN, CDR2 SVGIG (reference sequence). J gave up 3 bases and V 1 base, and 6 bases lay outside the gene matches. The CDR3 is 14 residues long. The CDR3 bases are TGTGCCTGGAGTGGGAACACAGGGGTCTACGAGCAGTACTTC. This encodes CAWSGNTGVYEQYF.

The J gene is TRBJ1-4, the V gene TRBV18; 7 bases agree with TRBD1. Trimming at V came to 4 bases and at J to 0 bases, leaving 5 bases not matched to a gene. There are 16 residues in the CDR3. CDR1 and CDR2 (germline): KGHSH, LQKENI. CDR3 in amino acids: CASSRTGPTTNEKLFF. Written as DNA, the CDR3 is TGTGCCAGCTCACGGACAGGACCAACAACTAATGAAAAACTGTTTTTT.

The chain has TRBV19 and TRBJ2-7; the D is unclear. CDR3 length equals 15 residues. The V end was cut by 4 bases, the J end by 7 bases, with 20 bases between. CDR1 and CDR2 (germline): LNHDA, SQIVND (reference sequence). The CDR3 sequence: CASSTALYRPGEQYF. The CDR3 nucleotides read TGTGCCAGTAGTACCGCGCTTTATCGTCCGGGTGAGCAGTACTTC.

The chain uses TRBV11-3 and TRBJ2-1, with 8 bases that match TRBD1. In germline, CDR1 is SGHNT, CDR2 YENEEA. Trimming cost V 3 bases and J 4 bases; bases outside gene matches: 5. This CDR3 contains 15 residues. The chain's CDR3 is CASSFGQGRYNEQFF. As DNA, the CDR3 is TGTGCCAGCAGCTTCGGACAGGGTCGGTACAATGAGCAGTTCTTC.

The V call is TRBV19, the J call TRBJ2-1; D is possibly TRBD1 or TRBD2 (6 bases each). The CDR3 has 14 residues. V was pared by 1 base and J by 9 bases, with 13 bases between. Germline CDR1 reads LNHDA; CDR2 reads SQIVND (reference sequence). The CDR3 DNA follows: TGTGCCAGTAGTATAGGGGGGGCTCCCGGTGAGCAGTTCTTC. Translating gives CASSIGGAPGEQFF.

The chain uses TRBV14 and TRBJ1-1; no firm D call. The ends were cut back, 0 bases at V and 1 base at J, with 6 bases in the middle. The CDR3 runs 14 residues. Germline V gene lookup returns CDR1 SGHDN and CDR2 FVKESK. DNA of the CDR3: TGTGCCAGCAGCCAAGATCTATCGAACACTGAAGCTTTCTTT. It is translated as CASSQDLSNTEAFF.

V gene TRBV18 combines with J gene TRBJ1-5, with D uncertain. This CDR3 comprises 15 residues. Germline CDR1 is KGHSH and CDR2 is LQKENI. The germline V and J ends were trimmed by 6 bases and 2 bases, with 14 bases remaining between them. CDR3 nucleotide sequence: TGTGCCAGCTCCGACGCCCCAGACGGCAATCAGCCCCAGCATTTT. It translates to CASSDAPDGNQPQHF.

This chain links TRBV19 with TRBJ2-1, with D unclear. There are 14 residues in the CDR3. The V and J ends lost 4 bases and 6 bases respectively, with 13 bases between them. The germline V gene has CDR1 LNHDA and CDR2 SQIVND (reference sequence). In DNA form, the CDR3 reads TGTGCCAGTAGTAGTATGGTAGAGTTCAATGAGCAGTTCTTC. It specifies CASSSMVEFNEQFF.

V gene TRBV18 combines with J gene TRBJ1-3, with 7 positions matching TRBD1. Germline assignment: CDR1 KGHSH and CDR2 LQKENI. The V and J ends lost 1 base and 4 bases, in that order; junction bases with no gene match: 1. The CDR3 contains 14 residues. CDR3: CASSPQTGGNTIYF. The CDR3 DNA reads TGTGCCAGCTCACCACAGACAGGGGGAAACACCATATATTTT.

This chain links TRBV18 with TRBJ1-3; D remains unclear. V was cut by 3 bases and J by 1 base, with 7 bases left in between. CDR1 is KGHSH and CDR2 is LQKENI in the germline V gene. This CDR3 has 14 amino acids. Here the CDR3 DNA reads TGTGCCAGCTCACCCCCTGGGTCTGGAAACACCATATATTTT. Encoded protein: CASSPPGSGNTIYF.

The V and J genes are TRBV30 and TRBJ2-7, with unresolved D. Germline V CDR1 and CDR2: GTSNPN, SVGIG (reference sequence). The CDR3 covers 11 residues. V was trimmed by 1 base and J by 4 bases, leaving 5 bases between them. The CDR3 DNA follows: TGTGCCTGGAGTGAGTCTTACGAGCAGTACTTC. Its protein product is CAWSESYEQYF.

The J gene is TRBJ2-6, the V gene TRBV19, with 7 bases identical to TRBD1. The CDR3 loop spans 14 amino acids. Germline assignment: CDR1 LNHDA and CDR2 SQIVND (reference sequence). Trimming at V came to 9 bases and at J to 2 bases, leaving 4 bases not matched to a gene. The DNA for the CDR3 is TGTGCCAGCACAGGGGTTACTGGGGCCAACGTCCTGACTTTC. It codes for CASTGVTGANVLTF.

A single count supports this clone. This chain joins TRBV6-8 and TRBJ2-3; D is perhaps TRBD2 (6 bases). The CDR3 is 15 residues long. V dropped 2 bases and J dropped 1 base, with 10 bases sitting between them. The germline CDR1 and CDR2 sequences are MNHGY and SAAAGT. The CDR3 region is CASSYPREGTDTQYF. CDR3 nucleotide sequence: TGTGCCAGCAGTTACCCCAGGGAGGGCACAGATACGCAGTATTTT.

The CDR3 region is CASSLGLSYGYTF. CDR3 in DNA: TGTGCCAGCAGCTTAGGCCTTTCCTATGGCTACACCTTC. The rearrangement links TRBV28 to TRBJ1-2; D uncertain. The germline V gene has CDR1 MDHEN and CDR2 SYDVKM. Trimming removed 6 bases from V and 4 bases from J, with 12 bases in between. This CDR3 region has 13 residues.

This clone was detected once. V and J are TRBV28 and TRBJ2-1; the match to TRBD2 covers 7 bases. J gave up 3 bases and V 5 bases, and 4 bases lay outside the gene matches. Germline V gene data show CDR1 as MDHEN and CDR2 as SYDVKM. This CDR3 is 14 amino acids long. CDR3 in amino acids: CASSLRTSYNEQFF. CDR3 in DNA: TGTGCCAGCAGTCTCCGGACTAGCTACAATGAGCAGTTCTTC.

The rearrangement uses TRBV19 and TRBJ1-3, with 8 bases aligning to TRBD1. V lost 5 bases to trimming and J lost 3 bases; unmatched junction nucleotides: 6. CDR1 is LNHDA and CDR2 is SQIVND in the germline V gene (reference sequence). CDR3 size: 15 residues. The CDR3 DNA follows: TGTGCCAGTAGTTTACAGGGGGAATATGGAAACACCATATATTTT. Its protein is CASSLQGEYGNTIYF.

V gene TRBV7-6 combines with J gene TRBJ2-6; D may be TRBD1 (5 bases). CDR3 length: 15 residues. Trimming cost V 2 bases and J 4 bases, with 9 bases left between them. CDR1 is SGHVS, CDR2 FNYEAQ, per germline. This CDR3 is CASSLQGLGANVLTF. The CDR3 DNA is TGTGCCAGCAGCTTACAGGGCCTCGGGGCCAACGTCCTGACTTTC. Variable domain in full (rest from reference TRBV7-6 and TRBJ2-6): GAGVSQSPRYKVTKRGQDVALRCDPISGHVSLYWYRQALGQGPEFLTYFNYEAQQDKSGLPNDRFSAERPEGSISTLTIQRTEQRDSAMYRCASSLQGLGANVLTFGAGSRLTVL.

This clone showed up just a few times. This chain links TRBV30 with TRBJ2-3; D is uncertain. In germline, CDR1 is GTSNPN, CDR2 SVGIG (reference sequence). The CDR3 has 15 amino acids. Trimming pared 0 bases from V and 8 bases from J, leaving 18 bases between. CDR3 in amino acids: CAWSVTIASSGTQYF. CDR3 DNA: TGTGCCTGGAGTGTTACTATTGCAAGTTCCGGTACGCAGTATTTT.

This sequence joins TRBV30 and TRBJ2-4; unclear D gene. Germline CDR1 GTSNPN, CDR2 SVGIG (reference sequence). The CDR3 is 11 amino acids. V gave up 0 bases and J gave up 6 bases, with 3 bases separating them. The DNA for the CDR3 is TGTGCCTGGAGTGTAGCAAACATTCAGTACTTC. Translated: CAWSVANIQYF.